Shown below are 12 T cell receptor beta chains from a single sample sequenced in a study of blood T cell repertoires in COVID-19. Only in-frame clones appear in the TCRdb table, and some are missing; sequencing was by immunoSEQ multiplex PCR. The sample comprises about 250,000 clones, approximately 89% of which are singletons, and roughly 6% rests with the top ten. The sequencing input was peripheral blood. The receptors were sampled from a woman aged 30 to 39 with COVID-19, enrolled during active disease.

As regards this clone: The junction and the germline gene differ at one end; a read error may be behind it. The CDR3 nucleotides read TGTGCTAGCAGCTTAGACGAGGGTGAAAAACTGTTTTTT. This codes for CASSLDEGEKLFF. The genes are TRBV7-7 and TRBJ1-4; D gene uncertain. Per germline, CDR1 SSHAT and CDR2 FNYEAQ (reference sequence). This CDR3 contains 13 residues.

The J gene is TRBJ2-3, the V gene TRBV2, with a tentative D call TRBD2 (5 bases). V lost 8 bases and J lost 2, with 14 bases in between. The CDR3 is 14 amino acids. In germline, CDR1 is SNHLY, CDR2 FYNNEI. The CDR3 loop reads CASPRVRDTDTQYF. DNA for the CDR3: TGTGCCAGCCCGAGGGTCAGAGACACAGATACGCAGTATTTT.

The chain joins TRBV10-1 to TRBJ2-5; TRBD2 might be the D (7 bases). V lost 2 bases and J lost 2, with 15 bases in between. The germline gives CDR1 WNHNN, CDR2 SYGVQD (reference sequence). The CDR3 has 16 residues. Written as DNA, the CDR3 is TGCGCCAGCAGTGAGATACGCGGGGGCCCTCAAGAGACCCAGTACTTC. It is translated as CASSEIRGGPQETQYF.

The rearrangement uses TRBV2 and TRBJ2-3, with D unresolved. This CDR3 contains 12 residues. Germline V gene sequence: CDR1 SNHLY, CDR2 FYNNEI. Trimming stripped 2 bases from V and 7 bases from J, with 7 bases between. CDR3 sequence reads: CASSEWAYTQYF. CDR3 DNA: TGTGCCAGCAGTGAATGGGCCTATACGCAGTATTTT.

The chain links TRBV6-2 or TRBV6-3 to TRBJ2-1; D might be TRBD1 (5 bases). The CDR3 totals 18 residues. The V end was cut by 2 bases, the J end by 0 bases, with 17 bases between. CDR1 and CDR2 from the germline V gene are MNHEY and SVGEGT. This CDR3 reads CASSYGLGASSSYNEQFF. The CDR3 DNA sequence: TGTGCCAGCAGTTACGGGCTAGGGGCGAGTAGCTCCTACAATGAGCAGTTCTTC.

V gene TRBV28 combines with J gene TRBJ2-2; 15 positions agree with TRBD2. The CDR3 spans 17 residues. J was trimmed by 4 bases and V by 5 bases; bases with no gene match: 5. Germline V gene lookup returns CDR1 MDHEN and CDR2 SYDVKM. CDR3 coding DNA: TGTGCCAGCAGTGGACTAGCGGGAGGGCCGGTCACCGGGGAGCTGTTTTTT. Protein product: CASSGLAGGPVTGELFF.

The J gene is TRBJ2-3, the V gene TRBV4-3; the match to TRBD2 covers 7 bases. CDR3 length: 15 amino acids. Germline V gene sequence: CDR1 LGHNA, CDR2 YSLEER. J was trimmed by 5 bases and V by 0 bases; bases with no gene match: 5. CDR3 sequence: CASSQDRSSGDTQYF. In DNA form, the CDR3 reads TGCGCCAGCAGCCAAGATAGGTCTAGCGGAGATACGCAGTATTTT.

This clone was seen a single time. The CDR3 nucleotides read TGTGCCAGCAGTTACATCAGCTCTGGGGCCAACGTCCTGACTTTC. Protein product: CASSYISSGANVLTF. The V call is TRBV6-5, the J call TRBJ2-6; D remains unclear. There are 15 residues in the CDR3. CDR1 and CDR2 from the germline V gene are MNHEY and SVGAGI. Trimming removed 2 bases at V and 0 bases at J, with 5 bases between.

CDR3 sequence (DNA): TGTGCCAGCAGTCCGGACAGGGAGGTCAATGAGCAGTTCTTC. Its translation is CASSPDREVNEQFF. The chain recombines TRBV6-6 with TRBJ2-1; 8 bases map to TRBD1. With V trimmed by 5 bases and J by 6 bases, 6 bases remained unmatched. Per germline, CDR1 MNHNY and CDR2 SVGAGI (reference sequence). The CDR3 has 14 amino acids.

J is TRBJ2-7 and V is TRBV18; D not resolved. The V gene's germline CDR1 is KGHSH and CDR2 LQKENI. This CDR3 has 16 amino acids. V lost 3 bases and J 6 bases, leaving 21 bases between the germline ends. This CDR3 is CASSPTLDGPPAEQYF. For the CDR3, the DNA is TGTGCCAGCTCACCGACCCTAGACGGTCCCCCGGCCGAGCAGTACTTC.

This chain uses TRBV15 with TRBJ1-2, with 7 bases that match TRBD1. With 4 bases clipped from V and 5 bases from J, the junction kept 19 bases outside the gene matches. This CDR3 contains 18 residues. The V gene's germline CDR1 is LNHNV and CDR2 YYDKDF (reference sequence). In DNA, the CDR3 is TGTGCCACCAGCAACTCCGCTTCAGGGGGGCGGGGAAGGTATGGCTACACCTTC. This gives the protein CATSNSASGGRGRYGYTF.

The chain joins TRBV7-2 to TRBJ1-2; D is undetermined. The CDR3 extends over 15 amino acids. The V end was cut by 3 bases, the J end by 4 bases, with 15 bases between. The germline V gene has CDR1 SGHTA and CDR2 FQGNSA. In DNA form, the CDR3 reads TGTGCCAGCAGCTTCGGACTCGCGGCGACCTATGGCTACACCTTC. It encodes CASSFGLAATYGYTF.